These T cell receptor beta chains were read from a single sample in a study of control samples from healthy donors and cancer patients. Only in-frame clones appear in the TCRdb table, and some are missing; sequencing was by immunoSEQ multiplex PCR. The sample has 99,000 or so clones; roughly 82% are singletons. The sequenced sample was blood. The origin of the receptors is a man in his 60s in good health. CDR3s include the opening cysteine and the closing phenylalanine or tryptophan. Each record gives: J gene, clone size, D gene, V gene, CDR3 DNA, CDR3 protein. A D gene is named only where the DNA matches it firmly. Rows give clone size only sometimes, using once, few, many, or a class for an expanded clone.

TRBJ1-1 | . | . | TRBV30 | TGTGCCTGGAGTGTCCGTCTAAACACTGAAGCTTTCTTT | CAWSVRLNTEAFF
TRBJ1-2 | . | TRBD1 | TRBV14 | TGTGCCAGCAGCCAAGCCGCGACAGGGATATCTGGCTACACCTTC | CASSQAATGISGYTF
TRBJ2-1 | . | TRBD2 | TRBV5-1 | TGCGCCAGCAGCTCGCGGCCAGCGGGAGCTAACAATGAGCAGTTCTTC | CASSSRPAGANNEQFF
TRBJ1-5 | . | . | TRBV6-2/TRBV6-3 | TGTGCCAGCAGCCCCCCAGGGTGGGGGTCCAATCAGCCCCAGCATTTT | CASSPPGWGSNQPQHF
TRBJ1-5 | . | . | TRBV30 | TGTGCCTGGAGTGGGCAATATCAGCCCCAGCATTTT | CAWSGQYQPQHF
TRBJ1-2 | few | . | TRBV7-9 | TGTGCCAGCAGCTCAGACAGGTTATATGGCTACACCTTC | CASSSDRLYGYTF
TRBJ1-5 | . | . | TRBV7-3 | TGTGCCAGCAGTCAAATCCGGCAGGTATGGGACTATCACCCCCAGCATTTT | CASSQIRQVWDYHPQHF
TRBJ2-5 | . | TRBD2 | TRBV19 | TGTGCCAGTAGTCAGGATCGACTAGCGGGAGCACAAGAGACCCAGTACTTC | CASSQDRLAGAQETQYF
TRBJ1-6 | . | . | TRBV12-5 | TGTGCTAGTGGTTTGGAAGGGTGGGGGGGTAATTCACCCCTCCACTTT | CASGLEGWGGNSPLHF
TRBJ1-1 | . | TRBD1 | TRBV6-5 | TGTGCCAGCAGCCCGGGACAGGGGTACACTGAAGCTTTCTTT | CASSPGQGYTEAFF
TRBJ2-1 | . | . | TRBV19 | TGTGCCAGTAGTATAGATGGATCAGGGGAGAGAAATGAGCAGTTCTTC | CASSIDGSGERNEQFF
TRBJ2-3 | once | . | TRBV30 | TGTGCCTGGAGTTCTCAGAGCACAGATACGCAGTATTTT | CAWSSQSTDTQYF
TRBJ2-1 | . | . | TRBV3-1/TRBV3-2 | TGTGCCAGCAGCGCAGGGGAAGTATCCTACAATGAGCAGTTCTTC | CASSAGEVSYNEQFF
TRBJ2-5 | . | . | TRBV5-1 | TGCGCCAGCAGGGGGAATCCAAAAAACGGGGAGACCCAGTACTTC | CASRGNPKNGETQYF
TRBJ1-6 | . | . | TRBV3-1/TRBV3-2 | TGTGCCAGCAGCCCCCTATCGGGACACGATAATTCACCCCTCCACTTT | CASSPLSGHDNSPLHF
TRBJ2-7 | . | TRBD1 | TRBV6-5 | TGTGCCAGCAGTTACTCCGGGACAGGGGGTAAGCAGTACTTC | CASSYSGTGGKQYF
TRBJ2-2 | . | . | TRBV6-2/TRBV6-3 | TGTGCCAGCAGTTACCGGGCAGGGTTTACCGGGGAGCTGTTTTTT | CASSYRAGFTGELFF